The 30 T cell receptor beta chains below were found in one sample sequenced in a study of blood T cell repertoires in COVID-19. Libraries were prepared by immunoSEQ multiplex PCR; TCRdb keeps only in-frame clonotypes and omits some of them. Among 150,000 to 200,000 clones, 75% to 90% were seen once, and the ten largest hold roughly 2%. The sample was peripheral blood. Receptors were obtained from a man aged 70 or older with active or convalescent COVID-19.

CDR3: CASSYSETSAPNEQFF. The CDR3 coding sequence is TGTGCCAGCAGTTACTCGGAGACTAGCGCCCCTAATGAGCAGTTCTTC. The chain couples TRBV6-2 or TRBV6-3 to TRBJ2-1; 8 bases are shared with TRBD2. V shed 0 bases and J 7 bases; nucleotides not matched to a gene: 8. CDR1 is MNHEY and CDR2 is SVGEGT in the germline V gene. CDR3 length: 16 residues.

The gene calls are TRBV7-6 and TRBJ1-3, with TRBD1 matching over 8 bases. The CDR3 runs to 16 residues. Germline V gene sequence: CDR1 SGHVS, CDR2 FNYEAQ. Trimming cost V 1 base and J 1 base; bases outside gene matches: 3. The CDR3 bases are TGTGCCAGCAGCTTAGTTGGACAGGGTTCTGGAAACACCATATATTTT. This encodes CASSLVGQGSGNTIYF.

V usage is TRBV11-2 and J usage is TRBJ2-4, with TRBD1 matching 10 bases. CDR1 and CDR2 (germline): SGHAT, FQNNGV. The ends lost 6 bases at V and 8 bases at J; junction bases unmatched: 10. The CDR3 is 15 amino acids. CDR3 sequence (DNA): TGTGCCAGCAGGCCGGGACAGGGGATGATAGACATTCAGTACTTC. The encoded protein is CASRPGQGMIDIQYF.

This sequence joins TRBV28 and TRBJ2-3, with 8 bases fitting TRBD2. Germline lookup yields CDR1 MDHEN and CDR2 SYDVKM. The CDR3 is 15 amino acids. Trimming cost V 3 bases and J 8 bases; bases outside gene matches: 10. The CDR3, as DNA: TGTGCCAGCAGTTTGGTGGGGCGGGGGGCGAGTACGCAGTATTTT. Its translation is CASSLVGRGASTQYF.

The V call is TRBV28, the J call TRBJ2-2, with D possibly being TRBD1 (6 bases). Germline CDR1 reads MDHEN; CDR2 reads SYDVKM. The CDR3 consists of 16 residues. V lost 6 bases, J lost 1 base, and 15 bases lay in between. The DNA of the CDR3 is TGTGCCAGCAGCAGAACTCGACAGGTGAACACCGGGGAGCTGTTTTTT. Protein product: CASSRTRQVNTGELFF.

J is TRBJ1-2 and V is TRBV28; 8 bases fit TRBD1. Per germline, CDR1 MDHEN and CDR2 SYDVKM. The CDR3 extends over 13 amino acids. The V segment lost 6 bases and the J segment 6 bases; nucleotides outside the gene matches: 6. CDR3 coding DNA: TGTGCCAGCAGCCCGACAGGGGTTCATGGCTACACCTTC. It yields the protein CASSPTGVHGYTF.

This clone showed up just a few times. The gene calls are TRBV30 and TRBJ2-1, with D perhaps matching TRBD2 (6 bases). Germline CDR1 reads GTSNPN; CDR2 reads SVGIG (reference sequence). The V and J ends lost 2 bases and 7 bases respectively, with 12 bases between them. CDR3 length equals 13 residues. CDR3 nucleotides: TGTGCCTGGAGTAGCGGGCGGCGAAATGAGCAGTTCTTC. It is translated as CAWSSGRRNEQFF.

The chain combines TRBV11-2 with TRBJ2-1; 9 bases match TRBD2. Looked up from germline, CDR1 is SGHAT and CDR2 is FQNNGV. The CDR3 is 16 residues long. V was pared by 5 bases and J by 8 bases, with 13 bases of the junction left unmatched. CDR3 in DNA: TGTGCCAGCAGCGAATCAGGGGCGGGGGGGATCGATGAGCAGTTCTTC. Translation: CASSESGAGGIDEQFF.

The chain links TRBV28 to TRBJ1-5, with D possibly TRBD1 on 5 matching bases. V was pared by 11 bases and J by 1 base, with 15 bases between. The germline gives CDR1 MDHEN, CDR2 SYDVKM. The CDR3 extends over 14 amino acids. CDR3 DNA sequence: TGTGCCCACAATACAGGAGAGAGCAATCAGCCCCAGCATTTT. This translates into CAHNTGESNQPQHF.

J is TRBJ1-3 and V is TRBV7-9; a weak D match, TRBD1 (6 bases). The ends were cut back, 3 bases at V and 0 bases at J, with 12 bases in the middle. The CDR3 length is 16 residues. Germline CDR1 SEHNR, CDR2 FQNEAQ (reference sequence). CDR3 region: CASSLLTGSSGNTIYF. The CDR3 bases are TGTGCCAGCAGCTTGCTGACAGGCAGCTCTGGAAACACCATATATTTT.

The V and J genes are TRBV18 and TRBJ1-6; 7 nucleotides match TRBD1. The CDR3 sequence is 14 residues long. The V gene's germline CDR1 is KGHSH and CDR2 LQKENI. V trimming: 6 bases; J trimming: 7 bases; junction bases outside the gene matches: 6. CDR3 coding DNA: TGTGCCAGCTCTACCGGGACAGAAAATTCACCCCTCCACTTT. Translating gives CASSTGTENSPLHF.

The chain combines TRBV27 with TRBJ1-5; weak D call: TRBD1 (6 bases). Germline lookup yields CDR1 MNHEY and CDR2 SMNVEV (reference sequence). The V end lost 2 bases, the J end lost 3 bases, and 17 bases lay between the germline ends. The CDR3 extends over 17 amino acids. CDR3 sequence reads: CASSLISMTGFNQPQHF. In DNA, the CDR3 is TGTGCCAGCAGTTTAATATCGATGACAGGTTTCAATCAGCCCCAGCATTTT.

This clone was seen a single time. This chain uses TRBV12-3 or TRBV12-4 with TRBJ1-1; no definite D call. Trimming cost V 10 bases and J 5 bases, with 11 bases left between them. The CDR3 spans 11 residues. Written as DNA, the CDR3 is TGTGCCACCACGGTTGGTACTGAAGCTTTCTTT. Translation: CATTVGTEAFF.

The chain links TRBV10-3 to TRBJ1-1; the D is unclear. Germline CDR1 and CDR2: ENHRY and SYGVKD. The CDR3 spans 13 residues. The V end was cut by 4 bases, the J end by 3 bases, with 9 bases between. The CDR3 sequence: CAISVTTYTEAFF. The DNA for the CDR3 is TGTGCCATCAGTGTGACAACCTACACTGAAGCTTTCTTT.

The V and J genes are TRBV19 and TRBJ2-5; D gene uncertain. This CDR3 is built from 14 residues. Germline values: CDR1 LNHDA, CDR2 SQIVND (reference sequence). V lost 3 bases and J lost 0, with 8 bases in between. In DNA, the CDR3 is TGTGCCAGTAGTATTTGGGCCAACCAAGAGACCCAGTACTTC. Protein sequence: CASSIWANQETQYF. The whole variable domain, filled in from reference TRBV19 and TRBJ2-5, reads DGGITQSPKYLFRKEGQNVTLSCEQNLNHDAMYWYRQDPGQGLRLIYYSQIVNDFQKGDIAEGYSVSREKKESFPLTVTSAQKNPTAFYLCASSIWANQETQYFGPGTRLLVL.

The chain has TRBV2 and TRBJ2-3; 8 nucleotides match TRBD2. Germline CDR1 is SNHLY and CDR2 is FYNNEI. The ends lost 6 bases at V and 1 base at J; junction bases unmatched: 6. The CDR3 runs 15 residues. As DNA, the CDR3 is TGTGCCAGCAGGAATCGGGGGGGCGGCACAGATACGCAGTATTTT. Its protein is CASRNRGGGTDTQYF.

V usage is TRBV5-1 and J usage is TRBJ2-7; 7 nucleotides agree with TRBD2. Germline trimming cut 3 bases from V and 4 bases from J; bases unmatched to any gene: 10. Germline V gene lookup returns CDR1 SGHRS and CDR2 YFSETQ. The CDR3 contains 15 residues. For the CDR3, the DNA is TGCGCCAGCAGCTACGGGACTATCCAAAATTACGAGCAGTACTTC. Translating gives CASSYGTIQNYEQYF.

This chain connects TRBV6-2 or TRBV6-3 to TRBJ1-2; TRBD1 might be the D (6 bases). Between the trimmed V and J ends, which lost 2 bases and 4 bases, there was a span of 14 bases. CDR1 and CDR2 from the germline V gene are MNHEY and SVGEGT. The CDR3 is 15 amino acids. The CDR3 sequence: CASSYTSGTFYGYTF. DNA for the CDR3: TGTGCCAGCAGTTACACATCCGGGACATTCTATGGCTACACCTTC.

This sequence joins TRBV9 and TRBJ2-1; no definite D call. This CDR3 contains 15 residues. CDR1 is SGDLS and CDR2 is YYNGEE in the germline V gene. V was cut by 0 bases and J by 5 bases, with 12 bases left in between. The DNA of the CDR3 is TGTGCCAGCAGCGTAGCGGGTTTGTGGCACAATGAGCAGTTCTTC. Residues: CASSVAGLWHNEQFF. The variable domain in full, with the rest retrieved from reference TRBV9 and TRBJ2-1, is DSGVTQTPKHLITATGQRVTLRCSPRSGDLSVYWYQQSLDQGLQFLIQYYNGEERAKGNILERFSAQQFPDLHSELNLSSLELGDSALYFCASSVAGLWHNEQFFGPGTRLTVL.

The chain recombines TRBV5-1 with TRBJ2-3; 7 bases are shared with TRBD1. This CDR3 region has 15 residues. Germline V CDR1 and CDR2: SGHRS, YFSETQ. J was trimmed by 3 bases and V by 1 base; bases with no gene match: 5. CDR3 sequence (DNA): TGCGCCAGCAGCTTGACAGGGGATTCGACAGATACGCAGTATTTT. Amino acid sequence: CASSLTGDSTDTQYF.

The V and J genes are TRBV27 and TRBJ2-7; TRBD2 might be the D (6 bases). This CDR3 has 13 amino acids. V was shortened by 2 bases and J by 7 bases, with 12 bases between the two germline ends. Germline CDR1 is MNHEY and CDR2 is SMNVEV (reference sequence). CDR3 in amino acids: CASSLVQAGEQYF. CDR3 sequence (DNA): TGTGCCAGCAGTTTAGTACAGGCGGGGGAGCAGTACTTC.

This chain uses TRBV28 with TRBJ2-7; 7 bases agree with TRBD1. Germline-derived CDR1 and CDR2 are MDHEN and SYDVKM. The CDR3 extends over 16 amino acids. The V and J ends lost 0 bases and 5 bases, in that order; junction bases with no gene match: 10. CDR3 loop: CASSLWGSGGVNEQYF. For the CDR3, the DNA is TGTGCCAGCAGTTTATGGGGGTCAGGGGGAGTGAACGAGCAGTACTTC.

The gene calls are TRBV11-2 and TRBJ2-5, with unresolved D. The CDR3 spans 13 residues. CDR1 and CDR2 (germline): SGHAT, FQNNGV. The germline V and J ends were trimmed by 4 bases and 1 base, with 7 bases remaining between them. This CDR3 is CASSSSFQETQYF. In nucleotides, the CDR3 is TGTGCCAGCAGCTCGAGTTTCCAAGAGACCCAGTACTTC.

The chain joins TRBV3-1 (or the pseudogene TRBV3-2) to TRBJ2-7; 7 bases match TRBD2. V dropped 0 bases and J dropped 2; count of bases not matched to a gene: 10. Germline loops: CDR1 LGHDT, CDR2 YNNKEL (reference sequence). The CDR3 totals 17 residues. The CDR3 loop is CASSQDLASGAPYEQYF. DNA for the CDR3: TGTGCCAGCAGCCAAGATCTGGCTAGCGGAGCCCCCTACGAGCAGTACTTC.

The V gene is TRBV6-1, the J gene TRBJ2-1; tentatively, D is TRBD1 (6 bases). CDR1 is MNHNS, CDR2 SASEGT, per germline. V was pared by 0 bases and J by 8 bases, with 17 bases between. The CDR3 loop spans 16 amino acids. CDR3 coding DNA: TGTGCCAGCAGTGAAGCAAAGGGGGTGGGGTTCTATGAGCAGTTCTTC. Its protein product is CASSEAKGVGFYEQFF.

The J gene is TRBJ1-5, the V gene TRBV9; D uncertain. Trimming took off 0 bases at V and 4 bases at J, with 8 bases between the two ends. Looked up from germline, CDR1 is SGDLS and CDR2 is YYNGEE. The CDR3 is 14 amino acids. CDR3 amino acids: CASSVAGINQPQHF. CDR3 bases: TGTGCCAGCAGCGTAGCAGGAATTAATCAGCCCCAGCATTTT.

In DNA form, the CDR3 reads TGTGCCAGCAGCTTAGGCCAAGCCCCCTACGAGCAGTACTTC. It specifies CASSLGQAPYEQYF. The rearrangement uses TRBV13 and TRBJ2-7; D not certain. The germline CDR1 and CDR2 sequences are PRHDT and FYEKMQ (reference sequence). This CDR3 spans 14 amino acids. V was trimmed by 0 bases and J by 2 bases, leaving 8 bases between them.

The chain uses TRBV11-2 and TRBJ1-5; TRBD1 is a possible D gene (5 bases). The CDR3 is made up of 16 amino acids. The germline V gene has CDR1 SGHAT and CDR2 FQNNGV. V lost 5 bases, J lost 1 base, and 15 bases lay in between. CDR3 in DNA: TGTGCCAGCAGCGGGGGAGGTGGGTTAAGCAATCAGCCCCAGCATTTT. Translating it yields CASSGGGGLSNQPQHF.

The genes are TRBV7-9 and TRBJ2-7; D possibly corresponds to TRBD1 (6 bases). The V end was cut by 5 bases, the J end by 7 bases, with 12 bases between. This CDR3 contains 12 residues. Germline lookup yields CDR1 SEHNR and CDR2 FQNEAQ (reference sequence). For the CDR3, the DNA is TGTGCCAGCAGCACAGACAGGTTTGAGCAGTACTTC. Protein: CASSTDRFEQYF.

The chain recombines TRBV19 with TRBJ2-3; the D gene is possibly TRBD1 (5 bases). The CDR3 totals 15 residues. Germline lookup yields CDR1 LNHDA and CDR2 SQIVND (reference sequence). The V and J ends lost 4 bases and 3 bases respectively, with 14 bases between them. CDR3 in amino acids: CASSTTRVGTDTQYF. The CDR3 nucleotides are TGTGCCAGTAGTACAACCAGGGTAGGGACAGATACGCAGTATTTT.